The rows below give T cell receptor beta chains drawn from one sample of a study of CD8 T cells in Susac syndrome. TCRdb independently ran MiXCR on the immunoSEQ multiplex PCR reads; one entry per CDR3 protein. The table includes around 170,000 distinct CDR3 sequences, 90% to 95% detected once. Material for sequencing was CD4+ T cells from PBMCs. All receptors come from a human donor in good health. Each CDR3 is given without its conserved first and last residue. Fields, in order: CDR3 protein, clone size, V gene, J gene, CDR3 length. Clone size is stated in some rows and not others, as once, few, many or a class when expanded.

CDR3: SARDRQAQWSNSPLH
size: NA
V: TRBV20-1
J: TRBJ1-6
length: 15

CDR3: ASSLGQGVRGEQY
size: NA
V: TRBV5-1
J: TRBJ2-7
length: 13

CDR3: ASSQGVGGAGQETQY
size: NA
V: TRBV4-1
J: TRBJ2-5
length: 15

CDR3: SASNPRQGRAEAF
size: NA
V: TRBV20-1
J: TRBJ1-1
length: 13

CDR3: ASSPSNRGFSNEQF
size: NA
V: TRBV4-3
J: TRBJ2-1
length: 14

CDR3: ASTRDGQETQY
size: NA
V: TRBV2
J: TRBJ2-5
length: 11

CDR3: ASSEGLAGTGELF
size: NA
V: TRBV2
J: TRBJ2-2
length: 13

CDR3: AISERGVETQY
size: NA
V: TRBV10-3
J: TRBJ2-5
length: 11

CDR3: ASRPDQETQY
size: NA
V: TRBV5-1
J: TRBJ2-5
length: 10

CDR3: ASSYGRGELF
size: once
V: TRBV28
J: TRBJ2-2
length: 10

CDR3: ASTLAGNSKGF
size: NA
V: TRBV6-2/TRBV6-3
J: TRBJ2-1
length: 11

CDR3: ASSLGTVGEVTDTQY
size: NA
V: TRBV5-1
J: TRBJ2-3
length: 15

CDR3: ASSPTEGETQY
size: NA
V: TRBV18
J: TRBJ2-5
length: 11

CDR3: ASSQRGADDGYT
size: NA
V: TRBV7-9
J: TRBJ1-2
length: 12

CDR3: ASSSRIQREGSNEQF
size: NA
V: TRBV7-8
J: TRBJ2-1
length: 15

CDR3: ASSPNPDTSYEQY
size: NA
V: TRBV6-6
J: TRBJ2-7
length: 13

CDR3: ASSPQTGVSTEAF
size: NA
V: TRBV9
J: TRBJ1-1
length: 13

CDR3: ASSSRTSGNNEQF
size: NA
V: TRBV27
J: TRBJ2-1
length: 13

CDR3: ASSSEGRAF
size: NA
V: TRBV5-4
J: TRBJ1-1
length: 9

CDR3: ASSSGPGDGYT
size: NA
V: TRBV11-2
J: TRBJ1-2
length: 11

CDR3: ASSPRDPGGLEQY
size: NA
V: TRBV18
J: TRBJ2-7
length: 13

CDR3: SASGGLNTGELF
size: NA
V: TRBV29-1
J: TRBJ2-2
length: 12

CDR3: ASSFLSYQETQY
size: NA
V: TRBV7-9
J: TRBJ2-5
length: 12

CDR3: ASSLEGRKKREVSYEQY
size: few
V: TRBV5-1
J: TRBJ2-7
length: 17

CDR3: AISESLGGRMGKLF
size: NA
V: TRBV10-3
J: TRBJ1-4
length: 14

CDR3: SASPPTSESTDTQY
size: NA
V: TRBV20-1
J: TRBJ2-3
length: 14

CDR3: ASSGTGDYEQY
size: NA
V: TRBV30
J: TRBJ2-7
length: 11

CDR3: SASGQGYGYT
size: NA
V: TRBV20-1
J: TRBJ1-2
length: 10

CDR3: SARGVVRVGTEAF
size: NA
V: TRBV20-1
J: TRBJ1-1
length: 13

CDR3: ASSLNPTGGGSGNTIY
size: once
V: TRBV18
J: TRBJ1-3
length: 16

CDR3: SARDLEGPLDTQY
size: NA
V: TRBV20-1
J: TRBJ2-3
length: 13

CDR3: ASTVTPYVKAF
size: NA
V: TRBV6-5
J: TRBJ1-1
length: 11

CDR3: SVEDHAAYEQY
size: NA
V: TRBV29-1
J: TRBJ2-7
length: 11

CDR3: ASSYPGVGYT
size: NA
V: TRBV6-6
J: TRBJ1-2
length: 10

CDR3: AWSVGFRQGGTGELF
size: NA
V: TRBV30
J: TRBJ2-2
length: 15

CDR3: ASRIGTSYEQY
size: NA
V: TRBV19
J: TRBJ2-7
length: 11

CDR3: ASSVDSSGYT
size: NA
V: TRBV2
J: TRBJ1-2
length: 10

CDR3: ASSQMGGSYEQY
size: NA
V: TRBV3-1
J: TRBJ2-7
length: 12

CDR3: SGSGTGGYNEQF
size: NA
V: TRBV29-1
J: TRBJ2-1
length: 12

CDR3: ASKLAGDETQY
size: NA
V: TRBV2
J: TRBJ2-5
length: 11

CDR3: AISGDYQPFYGYT
size: NA
V: TRBV10-3
J: TRBJ1-2
length: 13

CDR3: ASSYALDRGRVGELF
size: NA
V: TRBV6-5
J: TRBJ2-2
length: 15

CDR3: ASSQEWQPQH
size: NA
V: TRBV27
J: TRBJ1-5
length: 10

CDR3: ASSLGLAGEQY
size: once
V: TRBV7-2
J: TRBJ2-7
length: 11

CDR3: ASSAYTGYRQF
size: NA
V: TRBV9
J: TRBJ2-1
length: 11